The rows below give T cell receptor beta chains drawn from one sample of a study of blood T cell repertoires in COVID-19. Data came from immunoSEQ multiplex PCR; TCRdb stores just in-frame clones and leaves some out. The sample gives some 44,000 clones, around 91% of which show up once; 9.2% is in the top ten. Sequencing input: peripheral blood. These receptor sequences come from a man aged 45-65 years with active COVID-19. The CDR3 runs from the conserved cysteine through the conserved F or W. D genes are given only for firm matches. Rows give clone size only sometimes, using once, few, many, or a class for an expanded clone.

>.|TRBV10-3|TRBJ2-1|TRBD1
TGTGCCATCCCGGGACAGGATAACAATGAGCAGTTCTTC
CAIPGQDNNEQFF
>.|TRBV5-1|TRBJ1-2|.
TGCGCCAGCAGCTTGGCGAGTACAGTTAACTATGGCTACACCTTC
CASSLASTVNYGYTF
>.|TRBV19|TRBJ1-2|TRBD1
TGTGCCAGTACCCGGACAGGGGACTATGGCTACACCTTC
CASTRTGDYGYTF
>.|TRBV5-1|TRBJ2-1|.
TGCGCCAGCAGCTTGAACACCGGGACAACCGGCTCCTACAATGAGCAGTTCTTC
CASSLNTGTTGSYNEQFF
>.|TRBV6-1|TRBJ1-3|.
TGTGCCAGCAGTGAAGGGGCAGCAGGTGGAAACACCATATATTTT
CASSEGAAGGNTIYF
>.|TRBV19|TRBJ1-5|TRBD1
TGTGCCAGTAGTGTTGACAGGGGTGGCAATCAGCCCCAGCATTTT
CASSVDRGGNQPQHF
>.|TRBV19|TRBJ2-3|TRBD2
TGTGCCAGTAGTATAGGTGGGGCTAGCGGGAGCGCAGATACGCAGTATTTT
CASSIGGASGSADTQYF
>.|TRBV6-1|TRBJ1-5|TRBD1
TGTGCCAGCAGTGAAATAGACAGGGCCGATCAGCCCCAGCATTTT
CASSEIDRADQPQHF
>.|TRBV7-8|TRBJ2-7|.
TGTGCCAGCAGCTTCTTGAATTTGGCGGGACACGAGCAGTACTTC
CASSFLNLAGHEQYF
>.|TRBV27|TRBJ2-2|TRBD2
TGTGCCAGCAGTCTTAACGGGAGGTTGGACACCGGGGAGCTGTTTTTT
CASSLNGRLDTGELFF
>.|TRBV7-3|TRBJ2-1|.
TGTGCCAGCAGCTTAAACGTTGGCGGTAGCTCCTACAATGAGCAGTTCTTC
CASSLNVGGSSYNEQFF
>.|TRBV15|TRBJ1-2|.
TGTGCCACCAGCAGAGATCTCGGTGATCTTGATGGCTACACCTTC
CATSRDLGDLDGYTF
>.|TRBV2|TRBJ2-7|TRBD2
TGTGCCAGCAGTCCGCCAAGCGGGAGCTCCTACGAGCAGTACTTC
CASSPPSGSSYEQYF
>.|TRBV28|TRBJ2-7|TRBD2
TGTGCCAGCACCGCGGGCGGGGGGCTTTACGAGCAGTACTTC
CASTAGGGLYEQYF
>.|TRBV28|TRBJ1-2|.
TGTGCCAGCAGTCCCGGGTCCCTCCAGGGCGGTGGCTACACCTTC
CASSPGSLQGGGYTF
>.|TRBV19|TRBJ2-1|TRBD2
TGTGCCAGTAGTATAGATCTGGGGGGAGGGTACAATGAGCAGTTCTTC
CASSIDLGGGYNEQFF
>.|TRBV7-2|TRBJ2-1|.
TGTGCCAGCAGCTTAGCGGGAGGAACCTACAATGAGCAGTTCTTC
CASSLAGGTYNEQFF
>.|TRBV10-3|TRBJ2-2|TRBD1
TGTGCCATCAAGGGACAGGAGAACACCGGGGAGCTGTTTTTT
CAIKGQENTGELFF
>.|TRBV11-1|TRBJ1-2|TRBD1
TGTGCCAGCAGCCAACGGACAGGGAGAGACTACACCTTC
CASSQRTGRDYTF
>.|TRBV9|TRBJ2-3|.
TGTGCCAGCAGCGTAGAGGCGGGGGCCGATACGCAGTATTTT
CASSVEAGADTQYF
>.|TRBV3-1/TRBV3-2|TRBJ2-7|TRBD2
TGTGCCAGCAGCCAAGCTAGCGGGAGTACTTACGAGCAGTACTTC
CASSQASGSTYEQYF
>.|TRBV10-3|TRBJ1-4|TRBD1
TGTGCCATCAGTGATACCGGGACAGGGGGCAATGAAAAACTGTTTTTT
CAISDTGTGGNEKLFF
>once|TRBV27|TRBJ2-1|TRBD2
TGTGCCAGCAGACGGTCTAGCGGGACCAATGAGCAGTTCTTC
CASRRSSGTNEQFF
>.|TRBV2|TRBJ2-7|.
TGTGCCAGCAACTTGGCAGCGAGTCTCTACGAGCAGTACTTC
CASNLAASLYEQYF
>.|TRBV10-3|TRBJ2-2|TRBD2
TGTGCCATCAGGCCCGGGACTAGCGGAGACGGGGAGCTGTTTTTT
CAIRPGTSGDGELFF
>.|TRBV9|TRBJ2-2|.
TGTGCCAGCAGCGCCGGGACACCGGGGACCGGGGAGCTGTTTTTT
CASSAGTPGTGELFF
>.|TRBV9|TRBJ2-7|.
TGTGCCAGCAGCGTAGGATTGGGCGGGCTTGGCTACGAGCAGTACTTC
CASSVGLGGLGYEQYF
>.|TRBV6-6|TRBJ2-1|.
TGTGCCAGCAGTTACCCCGGGACTCGTAGGGGCAATGAGCAGTTCTTC
CASSYPGTRRGNEQFF
>.|TRBV6-2/TRBV6-3|TRBJ2-7|TRBD1
TGTGCCAGCAGTTACGGACAGGAAAACTACGAGCAGTACTTC
CASSYGQENYEQYF
>.|TRBV10-3|TRBJ2-2|TRBD2
TGTGCCATCAGTGAAGGACTAGCGGGAGGGCCGGGCACCGGGGAGCTGTTTTTT
CAISEGLAGGPGTGELFF
>once|TRBV6-2/TRBV6-3|TRBJ2-3|.
TGTGCCAGCAGTTACGGTTCAGGCGACAGCACAGATACGCAGTATTTT
CASSYGSGDSTDTQYF
>.|TRBV6-5|TRBJ1-1|.
TGTGCCAGCAGTTCCGCTGGGGCTGAAAGCACTGAAGCTTTCTTT
CASSSAGAESTEAFF
>.|TRBV7-9|TRBJ2-1|TRBD2
TGTGCCAGCAGCTTAGGAGCGGTAGCGGGAGGCCTGACGTACAATGAGCAGTTCTTC
CASSLGAVAGGLTYNEQFF
>.|TRBV18|TRBJ2-7|.
TGTGCCAGCTCACCACCGACAGCGAGTACCTACGAGCAGTACTTC
CASSPPTASTYEQYF
>.|TRBV28|TRBJ1-5|TRBD1
TGTGCCAGCAGTTGGACAGGGATTAATCAGCCCCAGCATTTT
CASSWTGINQPQHF
>.|TRBV18|TRBJ1-3|.
TGTGCCAGCTCACAACAGGGAAGTGGAAACACCATATATTTT
CASSQQGSGNTIYF
>.|TRBV18|TRBJ1-2|TRBD1
TGTGCCAGCTCACCACTAGGGACAGACCATGGCTACACCTTC
CASSPLGTDHGYTF
>.|TRBV7-9|TRBJ2-1|.
TGTGCCAGCAGCCGCGGACTGCAGGACAATGAGCAGTTCTTC
CASSRGLQDNEQFF
>.|TRBV7-3|TRBJ2-6|.
TGTGCCAGCAGCCCCCCAGAGGCCAACGTCCTGACTTTC
CASSPPEANVLTF
>.|TRBV19|TRBJ2-5|TRBD2
TGTGCCAGTAGTATCCGGACTAGCTCGGAGTCCCAGTACTTC
CASSIRTSSESQYF
>few|TRBV7-8|TRBJ2-7|.
TGTGCCAGCAGCTTAATGCAGGGATCCTACGAGCAGTACTTC
CASSLMQGSYEQYF
>once|TRBV19|TRBJ2-4|TRBD1
TGTGCCTCCAAACTCCGGGACAGGGAGCAGCTTCAGTACTTC
CASKLRDREQLQYF
>.|TRBV9|TRBJ2-3|.
TGTGCCAGCAGCGTAGGGCCAGGCACAGATACGCAGTATTTT
CASSVGPGTDTQYF
>.|TRBV5-4|TRBJ1-1|.
TGTGCCAGCAGCTTTGGGGCGAACACTGAAGCTTTCTTT
CASSFGANTEAFF
>.|TRBV11-1|TRBJ2-7|TRBD2
TGTGCCAGCAGCGGGCAGGGACTAGCGGGAATCGAGCAGTACTTC
CASSGQGLAGIEQYF
>.|TRBV6-2/TRBV6-3|TRBJ2-7|TRBD1
TGTGCCAGCAGTTCCCCAGGGGGCCGAGAGCAGTACTTC
CASSSPGGREQYF
>.|TRBV7-8|TRBJ1-1|.
TGTGCCAGCAGCTCCCAACAGGGCCTGAACACTGAAGCTTTCTTT
CASSSQQGLNTEAFF
>.|TRBV7-9|TRBJ2-7|.
TGTGCCAGCAGCTTGTTATACGAGCAGTACTTC
CASSLLYEQYF
>.|TRBV5-4|TRBJ2-1|TRBD2
TGTGCCAGCAGTGCTAGACTAGCGGGAATGGGCAATGAGCAGTTCTTC
CASSARLAGMGNEQFF
>few|TRBV7-3|TRBJ2-1|TRBD1
TGTGCCAGCAGCCCGGGACAGGGGTCCTACAATGAGCAGTTCTTC
CASSPGQGSYNEQFF
>.|TRBV13|TRBJ2-4|TRBD2
TGTGCCAGCAGCCTTGGGACTAGCGGGATTGAAACCAAAAACATTCAGTACTTC
CASSLGTSGIETKNIQYF
>.|TRBV6-5|TRBJ2-7|TRBD1
TGTGCCAGCAGAAGTACTCCGGGACAGTCCTACGAGCAGTACTTC
CASRSTPGQSYEQYF
>.|TRBV30|TRBJ1-1|.
TGTGCCTGGAGTCCCCGGGGGGTAGGGGCTTTCTTT
CAWSPRGVGAFF
>.|TRBV5-1|TRBJ2-1|TRBD1
TGCGCCAGCAGCATCGGGACAGTAGAAGCCGATGAGCAGTTCTTC
CASSIGTVEADEQFF
>.|TRBV2|TRBJ2-3|.
TGTGCCAGCAGGGCTACTAGCTCTAGCACAGATACGCAGTATTTT
CASRATSSSTDTQYF
>.|TRBV7-9|TRBJ2-1|TRBD1
TGTGCCAGCAGCTTAGCGCTCGGGACAGGGACTGAGCAGTTCTTC
CASSLALGTGTEQFF
>.|TRBV20-1|TRBJ2-5|.
TGCAGTGCTCCCCGAGAGACCCAGTACTTC
CSAPRETQYF
>.|TRBV15|TRBJ1-5|TRBD1
TGTGCCACCAGCGATACGACAGGGGTTCAGCCCCAGCATTTT
CATSDTTGVQPQHF
>few|TRBV27|TRBJ2-3|TRBD1
TGTGCCGGGATCGGACAGGGGTGGGGAGATACGCAGTATTTT
CAGIGQGWGDTQYF